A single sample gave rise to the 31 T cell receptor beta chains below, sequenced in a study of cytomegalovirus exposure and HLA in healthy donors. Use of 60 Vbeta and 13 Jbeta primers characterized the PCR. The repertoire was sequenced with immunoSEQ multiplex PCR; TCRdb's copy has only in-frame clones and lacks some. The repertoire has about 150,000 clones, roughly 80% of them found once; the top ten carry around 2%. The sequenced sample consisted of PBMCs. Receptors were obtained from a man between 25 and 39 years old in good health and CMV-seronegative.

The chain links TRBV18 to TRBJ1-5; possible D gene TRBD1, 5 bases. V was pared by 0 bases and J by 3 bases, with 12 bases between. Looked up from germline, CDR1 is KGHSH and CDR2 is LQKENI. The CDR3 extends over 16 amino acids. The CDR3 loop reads CASSPPGQVNNQPQHF. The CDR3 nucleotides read TGTGCCAGCTCACCACCAGGACAAGTAAACAATCAGCCCCAGCATTTT.

The CDR3 DNA follows: TGTGCCATCAGCACAGGGGTTACCTTCTATGGCTACACCTTC. Amino acid sequence: CAISTGVTFYGYTF. This rearrangement joins TRBV10-3 to TRBJ1-2; 7 bases fit TRBD1. This CDR3 spans 14 amino acids. Germline CDR1 is ENHRY and CDR2 is SYGVKD. The V and J ends lost 6 bases and 4 bases, in that order; junction bases with no gene match: 8.

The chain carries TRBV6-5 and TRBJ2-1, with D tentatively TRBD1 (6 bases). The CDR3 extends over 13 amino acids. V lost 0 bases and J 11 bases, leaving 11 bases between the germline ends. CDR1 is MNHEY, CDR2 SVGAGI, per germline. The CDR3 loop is CASSYSPRGKQFF. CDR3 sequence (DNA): TGTGCCAGCAGTTACTCTCCGAGGGGGAAGCAGTTCTTC.

CDR3 nucleotide sequence: TGTGCCAGCAGCCCGATTCGGGCCAGCGGGAGTTACGAGCAGTACTTC. This codes for CASSPIRASGSYEQYF. The rearrangement uses TRBV11-2 and TRBJ2-7; 8 bases are shared with TRBD2. Germline V gene lookup returns CDR1 SGHAT and CDR2 FQNNGV. V trimming: 5 bases; J trimming: 4 bases; junction bases outside the gene matches: 13. The CDR3 has 16 amino acids.

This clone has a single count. The CDR3 DNA is TGCGCCAGCAGCTTTGGTATCTCTAGTGAGAACACCGGGGAGCTGTTTTTT. Its protein is CASSFGISSENTGELFF. The chain employs TRBV5-1 and TRBJ2-2; D is unclear. This CDR3 spans 17 amino acids. Trimming left V 2 bases short and J 1 base short, with 15 bases between. The germline CDR1 and CDR2 sequences are SGHRS and YFSETQ. Supplemented by reference TRBV5-1 and TRBJ2-2, the full variable domain reads KAGVTQTPRYLIKTRGQQVTLSCSPISGHRSVSWYQQTPGQGLQFLFEYFSETQRNKGNFPGRFSGRQFSNSRSEMNVSTLELGDSALYLCASSFGISSENTGELFFGEGSRLTVL.

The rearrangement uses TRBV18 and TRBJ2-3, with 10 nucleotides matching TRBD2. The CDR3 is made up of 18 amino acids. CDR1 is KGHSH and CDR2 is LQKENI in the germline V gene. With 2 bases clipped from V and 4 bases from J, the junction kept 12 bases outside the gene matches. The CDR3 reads CASSPELAGSITPDTQYF. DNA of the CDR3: TGTGCCAGCTCACCAGAACTAGCGGGATCTATCACCCCAGATACGCAGTATTTT. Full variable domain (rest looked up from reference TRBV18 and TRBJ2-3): NAGVMQNPRHLVRRRGQEARLRCSPMKGHSHVYWYRQLPEEGLKFMVYLQKENIIDESGMPKERFSAEFPKEGPSILRIQQVVRGDSAAYFCASSPELAGSITPDTQYFGPGTRLTVL.

The CDR3 reads CASSPGLAGVTDTQYF. CDR3 in DNA: TGTGCCAGCAGCCCGGGACTAGCGGGAGTTACAGATACGCAGTATTTT. The chain couples TRBV5-4 to TRBJ2-3, with 14 positions matching TRBD2. With V trimmed by 4 bases and J by 3 bases, 4 bases remained unmatched. CDR3 length: 16 amino acids. The germline V gene encodes CDR1 SGHNT and CDR2 YYREEE (reference sequence).

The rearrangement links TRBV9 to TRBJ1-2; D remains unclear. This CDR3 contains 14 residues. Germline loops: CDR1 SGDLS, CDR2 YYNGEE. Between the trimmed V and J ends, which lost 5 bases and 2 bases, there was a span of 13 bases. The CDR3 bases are TGTGCCAGCAGGTACCCAGGTCGGAACTATGGCTACACCTTC. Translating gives CASRYPGRNYGYTF.

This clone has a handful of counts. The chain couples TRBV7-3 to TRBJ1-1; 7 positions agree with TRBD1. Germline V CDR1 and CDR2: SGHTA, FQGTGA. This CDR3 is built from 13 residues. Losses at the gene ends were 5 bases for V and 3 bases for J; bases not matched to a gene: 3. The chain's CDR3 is CASSVGQDTEAFF. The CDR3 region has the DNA TGTGCCAGCAGCGTCGGACAGGACACTGAAGCTTTCTTT. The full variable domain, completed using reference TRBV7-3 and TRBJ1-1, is GAGVSQTPSNKVTEKGKYVELRCDPISGHTALYWYRQSLGQGPEFLIYFQGTGAADDSGLPNDRFFAVRPEGSVSTLKIQRTERGDSAVYLCASSVGQDTEAFFGQGTRLTVV.

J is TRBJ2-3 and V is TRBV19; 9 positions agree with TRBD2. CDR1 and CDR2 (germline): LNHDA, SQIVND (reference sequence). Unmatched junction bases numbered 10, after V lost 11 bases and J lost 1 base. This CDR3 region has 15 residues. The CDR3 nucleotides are TGTGCCGTCGGGGAGCGGGGGGCCGGCACAGATACGCAGTATTTT. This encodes CAVGERGAGTDTQYF.

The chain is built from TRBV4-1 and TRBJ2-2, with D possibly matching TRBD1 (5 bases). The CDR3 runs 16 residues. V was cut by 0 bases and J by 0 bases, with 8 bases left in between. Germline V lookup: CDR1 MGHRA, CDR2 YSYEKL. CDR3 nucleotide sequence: TGCGCCAGCAGCCAAGAAGGGGTTCCGAACACCGGGGAGCTGTTTTTT. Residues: CASSQEGVPNTGELFF.

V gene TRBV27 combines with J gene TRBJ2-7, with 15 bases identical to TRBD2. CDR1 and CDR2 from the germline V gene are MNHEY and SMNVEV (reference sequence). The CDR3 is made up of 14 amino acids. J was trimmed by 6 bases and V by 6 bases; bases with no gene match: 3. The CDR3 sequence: CASSPGLAGGEQYF. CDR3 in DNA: TGTGCCAGCAGCCCGGGACTAGCGGGAGGCGAGCAGTACTTC.

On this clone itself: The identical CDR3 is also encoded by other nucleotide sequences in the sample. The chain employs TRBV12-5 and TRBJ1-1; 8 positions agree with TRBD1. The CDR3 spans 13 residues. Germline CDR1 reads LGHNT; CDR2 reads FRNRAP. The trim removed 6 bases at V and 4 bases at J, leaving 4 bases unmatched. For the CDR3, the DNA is TGTGCTAGTGGCCTAACAGGGGGCACTGAAGCTTTCTTT. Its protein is CASGLTGGTEAFF.

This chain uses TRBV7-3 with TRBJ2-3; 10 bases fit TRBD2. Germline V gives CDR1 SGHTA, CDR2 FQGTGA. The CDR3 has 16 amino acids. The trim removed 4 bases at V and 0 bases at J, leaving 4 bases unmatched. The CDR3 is CASSSRTSGSTDTQYF. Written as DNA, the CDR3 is TGTGCCAGCAGCTCCCGGACTAGCGGAAGCACAGATACGCAGTATTTT.

CDR3 bases: TGTGCCTGGAGTCCCCGCCTGGGGCAGGGGGGCCCCTCGCAAGAGACCCAGTACTTC. Translated: CAWSPRLGQGGPSQETQYF. The chain carries TRBV30 and TRBJ2-5, with TRBD1 as a possible D gene (7 bases). Germline values: CDR1 GTSNPN, CDR2 SVGIG (reference sequence). The CDR3 has 19 amino acids. Trimming pared 2 bases from V and 2 bases from J, leaving 27 bases between.

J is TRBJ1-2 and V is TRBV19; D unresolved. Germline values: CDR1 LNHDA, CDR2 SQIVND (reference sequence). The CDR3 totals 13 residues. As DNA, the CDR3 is TGTGCGACTAAATCGGGCACTAACTATGGCTACACCTTC. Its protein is CATKSGTNYGYTF.

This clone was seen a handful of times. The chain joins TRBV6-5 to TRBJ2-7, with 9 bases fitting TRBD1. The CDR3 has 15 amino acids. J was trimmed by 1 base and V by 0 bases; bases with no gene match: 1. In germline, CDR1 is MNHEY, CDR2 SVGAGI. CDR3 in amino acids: CASSYSTGGSYEQYF. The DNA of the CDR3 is TGTGCCAGCAGTTACTCGACAGGGGGATCCTACGAGCAGTACTTC.

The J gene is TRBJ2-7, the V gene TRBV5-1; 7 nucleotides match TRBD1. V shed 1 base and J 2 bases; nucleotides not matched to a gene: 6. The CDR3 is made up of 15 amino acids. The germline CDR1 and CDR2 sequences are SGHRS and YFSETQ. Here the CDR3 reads CASSLRPGQTYEQYF. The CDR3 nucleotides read TGCGCCAGCAGCTTGAGGCCGGGACAGACCTACGAGCAGTACTTC.

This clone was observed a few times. CDR3 loop: CAWSVTLQETQYF. For the CDR3, the DNA is TGTGCCTGGAGTGTTACCCTACAAGAGACCCAGTACTTC. The chain employs TRBV30 and TRBJ2-5; no clear D gene. Germline V gene data show CDR1 as GTSNPN and CDR2 as SVGIG (reference sequence). CDR3 size: 13 residues. V shed 0 bases and J shed 2 bases, with 7 bases lying between them. The full variable domain, with the rest looked up from reference TRBV30 and TRBJ2-5, is SQTIHQWPATLVQPVGSPLSLECTVEGTSNPNLYWYRQAAGRGLQLLFYSVGIGQISSEVPQNLSASRPQDRQFILSSKKLLLSDSGFYLCAWSVTLQETQYFGPGTRLLVL.

The CDR3 DNA sequence: TGTGCCATCAGTGACTGGCAGGGGAACGAGCAGTACTTC. Residues: CAISDWQGNEQYF. V is TRBV10-3 and J is TRBJ2-7, with a tentative D call TRBD1 (6 bases). Germline V gene lookup returns CDR1 ENHRY and CDR2 SYGVKD. Trimming stripped 3 bases from V and 5 bases from J, with 11 bases between. The CDR3 totals 13 residues.

In DNA form, the CDR3 reads TGTGCCAGCAGCTCCCCGGGACAAAGACTGTTTTTT. Encoded protein: CASSSPGQRLFF. The chain links TRBV5-4 to TRBJ1-4, with D perhaps TRBD1 (6 bases). V was clipped by 3 bases and J by 13 bases, with 13 bases between them. Germline V gene lookup returns CDR1 SGHNT and CDR2 YYREEE (reference sequence). The CDR3 spans 12 residues.

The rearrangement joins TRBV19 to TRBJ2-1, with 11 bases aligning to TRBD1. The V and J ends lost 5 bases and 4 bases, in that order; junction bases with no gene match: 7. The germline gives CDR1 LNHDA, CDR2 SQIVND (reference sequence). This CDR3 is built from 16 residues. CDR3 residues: CASSSIGTGGYNEQFF. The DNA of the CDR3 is TGTGCCAGTAGTTCGATCGGGACAGGGGGATACAATGAGCAGTTCTTC.

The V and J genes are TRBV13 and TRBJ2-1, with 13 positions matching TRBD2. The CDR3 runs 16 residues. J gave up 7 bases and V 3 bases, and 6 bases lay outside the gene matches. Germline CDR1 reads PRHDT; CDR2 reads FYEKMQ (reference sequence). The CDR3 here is CASSFRGLAGLNEQFF. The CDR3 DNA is TGTGCCAGCAGCTTTAGGGGACTAGCGGGATTGAATGAGCAGTTCTTC.

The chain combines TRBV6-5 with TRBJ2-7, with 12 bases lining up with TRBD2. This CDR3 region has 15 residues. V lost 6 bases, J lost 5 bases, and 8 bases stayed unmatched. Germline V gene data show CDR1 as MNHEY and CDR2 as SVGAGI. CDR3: CASRSTSGSRNEQYF. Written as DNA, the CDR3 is TGTGCCAGCAGGTCGACTAGCGGGAGTCGAAACGAGCAGTACTTC.

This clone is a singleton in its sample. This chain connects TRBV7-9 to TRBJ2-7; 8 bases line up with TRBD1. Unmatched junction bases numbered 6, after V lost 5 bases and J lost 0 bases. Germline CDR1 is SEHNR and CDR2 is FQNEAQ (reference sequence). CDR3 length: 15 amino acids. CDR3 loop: CASSRGQVISYEQYF. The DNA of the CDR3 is TGTGCCAGCAGCCGGGGACAGGTGATCTCCTACGAGCAGTACTTC.

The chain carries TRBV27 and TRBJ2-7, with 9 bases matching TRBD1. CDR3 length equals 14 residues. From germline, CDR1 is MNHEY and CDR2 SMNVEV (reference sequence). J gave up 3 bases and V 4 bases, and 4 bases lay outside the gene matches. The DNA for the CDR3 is TGTGCCAGCAGTTCTCCGGGACAGGGCTACGAGCAGTACTTC. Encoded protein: CASSSPGQGYEQYF.

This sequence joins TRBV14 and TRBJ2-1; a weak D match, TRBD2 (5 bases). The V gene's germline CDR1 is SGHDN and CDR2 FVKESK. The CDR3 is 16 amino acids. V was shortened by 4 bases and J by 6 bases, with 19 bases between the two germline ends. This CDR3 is CASSPVGADLGNEQFF. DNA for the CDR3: TGTGCCAGCAGCCCCGTGGGAGCGGACCTAGGCAATGAGCAGTTCTTC. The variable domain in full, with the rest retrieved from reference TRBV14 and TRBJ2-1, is EAGVTQFPSHSVIEKGQTVTLRCDPISGHDNLYWYRRVMGKEIKFLLHFVKESKQDESGMPNNRFLAERTGGTYSTLKVQPAELEDSGVYFCASSPVGADLGNEQFFGPGTRLTVL.

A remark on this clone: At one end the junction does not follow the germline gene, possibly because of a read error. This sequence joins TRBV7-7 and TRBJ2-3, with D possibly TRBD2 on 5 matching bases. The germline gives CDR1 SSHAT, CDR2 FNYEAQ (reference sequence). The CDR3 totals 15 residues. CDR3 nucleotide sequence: TGTGCTAGCAGCTTGGGGATGGAGCGGTCAGATACGCAGTATTTT. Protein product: CASSLGMERSDTQYF.

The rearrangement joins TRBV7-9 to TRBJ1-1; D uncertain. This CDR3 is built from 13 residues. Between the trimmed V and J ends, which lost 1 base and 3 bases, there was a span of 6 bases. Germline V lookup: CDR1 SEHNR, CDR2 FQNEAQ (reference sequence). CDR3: CASSLGHYTEAFF. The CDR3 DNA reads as TGTGCCAGCAGCTTAGGACACTACACTGAAGCTTTCTTT.

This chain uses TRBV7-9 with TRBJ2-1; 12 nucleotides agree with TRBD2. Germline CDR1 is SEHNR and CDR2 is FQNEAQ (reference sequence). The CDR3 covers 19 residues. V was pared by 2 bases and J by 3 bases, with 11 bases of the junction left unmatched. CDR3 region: CASSLSHSWTSGIYNEQFF. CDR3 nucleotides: TGTGCCAGCAGCTTATCGCATAGCTGGACTAGCGGGATCTACAATGAGCAGTTCTTC. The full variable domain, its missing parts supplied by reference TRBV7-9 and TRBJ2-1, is DTGVSQNPRHKITKRGQNVTFRCDPISEHNRLYWYRQTLGQGPEFLTYFQNEAQLEKSRLLSDRFSAERPKGSFSTLEIQRTEQGDSAMYLCASSLSHSWTSGIYNEQFFGPGTRLTVL.

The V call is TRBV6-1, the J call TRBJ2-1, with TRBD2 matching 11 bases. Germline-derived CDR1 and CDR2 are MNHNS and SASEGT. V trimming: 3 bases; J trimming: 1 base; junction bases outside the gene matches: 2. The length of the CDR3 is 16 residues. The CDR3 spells CASSDIAGGSYNEQFF. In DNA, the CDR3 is TGTGCCAGCAGTGACATAGCGGGAGGGTCCTACAATGAGCAGTTCTTC.